This TCR beta chain was documented in a study of T cell responses to AZD1222 COVID-19 vaccine. Study-level findings and limits: The span of vaccine-associated CD4 TCRs extended across spike, with dominance at 160-218 and 743-854.

V gave up 6 bases and J gave up 0 bases, with 9 bases separating them. CDR3 size: 14 residues. Germline loops: CDR1 SNHLY, CDR2 FYNNEI. With regard to this clone: Its antigen is not known.

Clones were sequenced by immunoSEQ multiplex PCR, and TCRdb holds only the in-frame ones, with some missing. This table has 150,000 to 200,000 clones, 85% to 90% appearing once. The chain joins TRBV2 to TRBJ1-5; D is possibly TRBD1 (6 bases). This receptor was identified in an adult in good health. The sample was peripheral blood, taken on day 0 of AZD1222 vaccination. In DNA, the CDR3 is TGTGCCAGCAGGGACAGAGTTAGCAATCAGCCCCAGCATTTT. Its protein product is CASRDRVSNQPQHF.